The rows below give T cell receptor beta chains drawn from one sample of a study of blood T cell repertoires in COVID-19. Libraries were prepared by immunoSEQ multiplex PCR; TCRdb keeps only in-frame clonotypes and omits some of them. The sample has 230,000 or so clones; roughly nine tenths are singletons. The sequencing sample was made of PBMCs or T cells enriched from blood (not recorded which). The receptor set was obtained from a woman younger than 45 who had recovered from COVID-19. Each CDR3 is given with its conserved first and last residue. Fields, in order: D gene, V gene, clone size, J gene, CDR3 DNA, CDR3 protein. A D gene is named only where the DNA matches it firmly. Clone size appears in some rows only: once, few, many, or a class for an expanded clone.

-,TRBV29-1,-,TRBJ2-7,TGCAGCGTCCCCGGGACTTTTCCCTACGAGCAGTACTTC,CSVPGTFPYEQYF
-,TRBV7-2,-,TRBJ1-2,TGTGCCAGCAGCTTAGTTTACAGGGACCCTATCTACACCTTC,CASSLVYRDPIYTF
-,TRBV7-2,-,TRBJ1-1,TGTGCCAGCAGCCCGGACAGCATGAACACTGAAGCTTTCTTT,CASSPDSMNTEAFF
-,TRBV7-8,few,TRBJ1-1,TGTGCCAGCAGCTTCGGGAACACTGAAGCTTTCTTT,CASSFGNTEAFF
TRBD1,TRBV5-1,-,TRBJ2-5,TGCGCCAGCAGCTTGACCGGACAGGTACAAGAGACCCAGTACTTC,CASSLTGQVQETQYF
TRBD1,TRBV6-5,-,TRBJ1-6,TGTGCCAGCACCAACGACAGGGCGAATTCACCCCTCCACTTT,CASTNDRANSPLHF
TRBD1,TRBV18,-,TRBJ1-2,TGTGCCAGCTCACCAGGGGACAGCTACAACTATGGCTACACCTTC,CASSPGDSYNYGYTF
-,TRBV9,-,TRBJ2-1,TGTGCCAGCAGCGTTTCGCGGGGGCCTTCCTACAATGAGCAGTTCTTC,CASSVSRGPSYNEQFF
TRBD1,TRBV18,-,TRBJ1-2,TGTGCCAGCTCACCTCTTTCCGGGACAGAAAACTATGGCTACACCTTC,CASSPLSGTENYGYTF
-,TRBV9,-,TRBJ1-4,TGTGCCAGCAGCGTAGGGTCAGGAAGCGAAAAACTGTTTTTT,CASSVGSGSEKLFF
TRBD1,TRBV5-5,few,TRBJ1-3,TGTGCCAGCAGCTTGGGGACAGGATTGTCTGGAAACACCATATATTTT,CASSLGTGLSGNTIYF
-,TRBV4-1,-,TRBJ1-5,TGCGCCAGCAGCCCCCCCGAGCGGGGGAACCAGCCCCAGCATTTT,CASSPPERGNQPQHF
TRBD1,TRBV12-3/TRBV12-4,-,TRBJ1-2,TGTGCCAGCAGCCAAACAGGGGGCTGGGGCTACACCTTC,CASSQTGGWGYTF
-,TRBV5-4,-,TRBJ2-3,TGTGCCAGCAGCTTGGCATGGGGAGTTAGCACAGATACGCAGTATTTT,CASSLAWGVSTDTQYF
-,TRBV9,-,TRBJ2-2,TGTGCCAGCAGCGTAGGGAGAGCCTCTAACACCGGGGAGCTGTTTTTT,CASSVGRASNTGELFF
TRBD2,TRBV7-2,-,TRBJ2-1,TGTGCCAGCAGCCCTCGAACTAGCGGGGGGGCCATTGAGCAGTTCTTC,CASSPRTSGGAIEQFF
TRBD1,TRBV14,-,TRBJ2-1,TGTGCCAGCAGCCCTCCGGACAGGGGAATATATGAGCAGTTCTTC,CASSPPDRGIYEQFF
-,TRBV3-1/TRBV3-2,-,TRBJ1-2,TGTGCCAGCAGCCAAGACAGGGTCCGGGGCTACACCTTC,CASSQDRVRGYTF
-,TRBV6-2/TRBV6-3,-,TRBJ1-1,TGTGCCAGCAGTTACCGGGTGATAGCTGAAGCTTTCTTT,CASSYRVIAEAFF
-,TRBV7-9,-,TRBJ2-7,TGTGCCAGCAGCCCGAGGGCAGGGGACGAGCAGTACTTC,CASSPRAGDEQYF
TRBD1,TRBV20-1,-,TRBJ1-1,TGCAGTGCTGGGGACAGGGGAACAGCTTTCTTT,CSAGDRGTAFF
TRBD1,TRBV9,-,TRBJ2-1,TGTGCCAGCAGCACCCGGATGGGACAGAGTGACAATGAGCAGTTCTTC,CASSTRMGQSDNEQFF
-,TRBV28,-,TRBJ1-2,TGTGCCACATCTCAGGGATTCTATGGCTACACCTTC,CATSQGFYGYTF
TRBD1,TRBV11-3,-,TRBJ1-4,TGTGCCAGCAGCTACATAAGACGGGACAGGCGTAATGAAAAACTGTTTTTT,CASSYIRRDRRNEKLFF